This T cell receptor (beta chain) was profiled in a study of graft-versus-host responses after intestinal transplantation. Study in general: Recipients had transplants, and these were multivisceral, liver-intestinal, or isolated intestinal. Once they had received anti-thymocyte globulin induction, all recipients took tacrolimus and steroids for 2 to 4 years. General study findings and limits: Individuals who had graft-donor T cell macrochimerism had allografts that showed high graft-versus-host to host-versus-graft clonal ratios. GvH clones surfaced in recipient marrow, some emerging earlier in ileum or blood.

TCRdb's table, derived via immunoSEQ multiplex PCR, lists solely in-frame clones and lacks some. The data show about 88,000 clones, over 90% seen once. Per germline, CDR1 SGHNT and CDR2 YYREEE (reference sequence). This CDR3 is built from 15 residues. Trimming cost V 5 bases and J 4 bases; bases outside gene matches: 9. A note on this clone: Antigen unknown.

The chain recombines TRBV5-4 with TRBJ1-2, with 9 bases fitting TRBD1. This material consisted of unstimulated CD4+ T cells sorted from spleen or lymph node cells, taken before transplant. The sequence was collected from a human donor who was the organ donor for an intestinal transplant. CDR3 region: CASRQTGGSGYGYTF. As DNA, the CDR3 is TGTGCCAGCAGACAAACAGGGGGCTCGGGCTATGGCTACACCTTC.